The 5 T cell receptor beta chains below were found in one sample sequenced in a study of T cell changes during pregnancy in multiple sclerosis. Assay used: immunoSEQ multiplex PCR; TCRdb lists only in-frame clones, some missing. The sample shows tens of thousands of clones, around 90% of them seen only once. Specimen: peripheral blood, collected in the first trimester of pregnancy. Receptors were obtained from a female donor with multiple sclerosis, enrolled in a pregnancy study.

V gene TRBV6-4 combines with J gene TRBJ2-1, with TRBD1 as a possible D gene (6 bases). CDR3 length equals 15 residues. Germline V lookup: CDR1 MRHNA, CDR2 SNTAGT. The germline V and J ends were trimmed by 3 bases and 2 bases, with 11 bases remaining between them. The CDR3 nucleotides are TGTGCCAGCAGTGATAACAGGGAAGCCTACAATGAGCAGTTCTTC. This sequence encodes CASSDNREAYNEQFF.

This chain connects TRBV6-6 to TRBJ1-2; a possible D gene is TRBD1 (6 bases). Germline V gene sequence: CDR1 MNHNY, CDR2 SVGAGI (reference sequence). V lost 6 bases and J lost 4, with 9 bases in between. This CDR3 is 12 amino acids long. The CDR3 protein is CASRDSSYGYTF. The DNA of the CDR3 is TGTGCCAGCAGGGACAGTTCCTATGGCTACACCTTC.

The V call is TRBV2, the J call TRBJ2-7; tentatively, D is TRBD2 (6 bases). Germline lookup yields CDR1 SNHLY and CDR2 FYNNEI. The CDR3 runs to 15 residues. Trimming cost V 11 bases and J 3 bases, with 23 bases left between them. CDR3 loop: CAGGARTGRNYEQYF. The CDR3 nucleotides are TGTGCCGGAGGGGCTAGGACGGGACGTAACTACGAGCAGTACTTC. Complete variable domain (other parts from reference TRBV2 and TRBJ2-7): EPEVTQTPSHQVTQMGQEVILRCVPISNHLYFYWYRQILGQKVEFLVSFYNNEISEKSEIFDDQFSVERPDGSNFTLKIRSTKLEDSAMYFCAGGARTGRNYEQYFGPGTRLTVT.

V gene TRBV7-2 combines with J gene TRBJ2-7; the D gene is possibly TRBD2 (6 bases). The CDR3 covers 15 residues. Trimming left V 1 base short and J 0 bases short, with 10 bases between. Germline V gene data show CDR1 as SGHTA and CDR2 as FQGNSA. CDR3 DNA sequence: TGTGCCAGCAGCTTAGGGCGGGATAGCTCCTACGAGCAGTACTTC. Protein product: CASSLGRDSSYEQYF. Drawing the rest from reference TRBV7-2 and TRBJ2-7, the complete variable domain is GAGVSQSPSNKVTEKGKDVELRCDPISGHTALYWYRQSLGQGLEFLIYFQGNSAPDKSGLPSDRFSAERTGGSVSTLTIQRTQQEDSAVYLCASSLGRDSSYEQYFGPGTRLTVT.

The V and J genes are TRBV4-3 and TRBJ2-7; TRBD2 aligns across 12 bases. The CDR3 length is 17 residues. Germline CDR1 and CDR2: LGHNA and YSLEER. V lost 2 bases to trimming and J lost 5 bases; unmatched junction nucleotides: 10. The CDR3 is CASSQHRRLAGVNEQYF. Written as DNA, the CDR3 is TGCGCCAGCAGCCAACATCGACGACTAGCGGGAGTGAACGAGCAGTACTTC.